This T cell receptor beta chain was recorded in a study of blood T cell repertoires in COVID-19. Across the whole study: Both acute and convalescent COVID-19 samples were obtained from the United States, Italy and Spain. Sample material is recorded as cDNA or gDNA derived from T cells, B-cell-depleted T cells, or PBMCs.

The length of the CDR3 is 17 residues. Germline CDR1 and CDR2: LGHNA and YNFKEQ. J was trimmed by 0 bases and V by 3 bases; bases with no gene match: 8. Authors' methods: Amplification from reference gene primers served as the basis for estimated nucleated cell counts. Sequencing was performed with immunoSEQ multiplex PCR; in TCRdb, only in-frame clones are kept and a portion is missing. V and J calls plus clone size are reproduced from that table; the DNA served to infer D and trimming. The repertoire has hundreds of thousands of clones, around 90% of them found once; the top ten carry over 1.1%. The source is a man of 80 years or more with acute or convalescent COVID-19. The chain combines TRBV4-2 with TRBJ1-5; 7 bases line up with TRBD1. Sample: peripheral blood. Here the CDR3 reads CASSQAATGNSNQPQHF. For the CDR3, the DNA is TGTGCCAGCAGCCAGGCTGCGACAGGGAATAGCAATCAGCCCCAGCATTTT.